This T cell receptor beta chain was recorded in a study of blood T cells in healthy people across ages. Germline V CDR1 and CDR2: MGHRA, YSYEKL. Deletions cut 0 bases from V and 7 bases from J, with 10 bases between. The CDR3 is 13 residues long. Points on this clonotype: Antigen specificity is unknown.

Study-wide results and caveats: Significant beta diversity loss was already apparent by age approximately 37, declining roughly linearly. Percentage of naive T cells showed a strong correlation with TCR beta diversity.

Together with a sample-barcoded 5' primer, a J-beta primer mix was included in a second PCR lasting 7 to 11 cycles. The authors tagged each cDNA molecule using a template-switch adaptor with 12 random nucleotides. One entry per CDR3 protein results from TCRdb running MiXCR on the 5' RACE reads. The data show some 900,000 distinct CDR3 sequences, about 28% seen once. Sequencing was performed on blood. The V and J genes are TRBV4-1 and TRBJ2-7, with D unclear. This clonotype was obtained from a woman older than 75 in good health. As DNA, the CDR3 is TGCGCCAGCAGCCAAGATTTCCTCGATGAGCAGTACTTC. Amino acid sequence: CASSQDFLDEQYF.